This T cell receptor beta chain was profiled in a study of T cell responses to AZD1222 COVID-19 vaccine. Measured with immunoSEQ multiplex PCR; TCRdb has only the in-frame clones, and not every one. The sample consists of 150,000 or so clones, over 85% of them appearing once. The study's findings and limits: Only after the peak T cell response were repertoires sampled. Baseline seropositives among AZD1222 recipients totaled only five to seven. In the spike-specific TCR repertoire, nearly half reportedly target unmutated variant regions.

V was pared by 0 bases and J by 8 bases, with 9 bases of the junction left unmatched. There are 15 residues in the CDR3. CDR1 and CDR2 from the germline V gene are MRHNA and SNTAGT. Regarding this clone: Its antigen is unknown.

The origin of this receptor is an adult in good health. The material was peripheral blood, obtained on day 0 of AZD1222 vaccination. This chain joins TRBV6-4 and TRBJ1-1; 7 nucleotides align to TRBD1. The CDR3 DNA is TGTGCCAGCAGTGACTCGGGGACAGAGACAAGCGAAGCTTTCTTT. Its protein product is CASSDSGTETSEAFF.